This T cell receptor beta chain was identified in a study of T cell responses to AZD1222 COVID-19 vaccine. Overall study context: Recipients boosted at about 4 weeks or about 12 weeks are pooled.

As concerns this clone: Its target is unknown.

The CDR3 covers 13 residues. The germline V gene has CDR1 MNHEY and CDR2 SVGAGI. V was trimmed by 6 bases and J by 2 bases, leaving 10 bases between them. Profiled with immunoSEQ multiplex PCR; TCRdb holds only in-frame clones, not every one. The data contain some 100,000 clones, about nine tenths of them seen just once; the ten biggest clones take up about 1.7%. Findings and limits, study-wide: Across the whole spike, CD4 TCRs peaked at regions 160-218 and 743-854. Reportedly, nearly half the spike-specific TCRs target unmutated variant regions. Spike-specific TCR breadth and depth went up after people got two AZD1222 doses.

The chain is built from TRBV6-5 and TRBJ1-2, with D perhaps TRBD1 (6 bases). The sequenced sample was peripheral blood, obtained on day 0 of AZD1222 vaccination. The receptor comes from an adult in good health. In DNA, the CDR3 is TGTGCCAGCAGCGGGGACACGAACTATGGCTACACCTTC. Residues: CASSGDTNYGYTF.